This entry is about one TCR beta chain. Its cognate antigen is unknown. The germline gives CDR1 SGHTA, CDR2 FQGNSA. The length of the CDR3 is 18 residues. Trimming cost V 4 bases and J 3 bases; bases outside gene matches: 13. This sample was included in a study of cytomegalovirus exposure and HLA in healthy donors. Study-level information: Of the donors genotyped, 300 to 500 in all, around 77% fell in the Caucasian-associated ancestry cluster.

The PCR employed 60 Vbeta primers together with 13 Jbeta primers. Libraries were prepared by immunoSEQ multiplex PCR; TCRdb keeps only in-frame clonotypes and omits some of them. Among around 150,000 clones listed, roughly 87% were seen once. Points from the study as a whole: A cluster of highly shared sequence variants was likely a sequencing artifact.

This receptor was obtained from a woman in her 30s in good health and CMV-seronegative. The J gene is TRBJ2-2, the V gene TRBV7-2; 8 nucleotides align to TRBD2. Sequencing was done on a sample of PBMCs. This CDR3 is CASSSRPRTSSDTGELFF. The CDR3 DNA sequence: TGTGCCAGCAGCTCCAGGCCGAGGACTAGCAGCGACACCGGGGAGCTGTTTTTT. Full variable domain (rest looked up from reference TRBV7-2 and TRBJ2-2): GAGVSQSPSNKVTEKGKDVELRCDPISGHTALYWYRQSLGQGLEFLIYFQGNSAPDKSGLPSDRFSAERTGGSVSTLTIQRTQQEDSAVYLCASSSRPRTSSDTGELFFGEGSRLTVL.